This record covers a single T cell receptor (beta chain). This sample was taken from a study of T cells in tuberculosis. Study-wide background: T cells were selected with CD1B tetramers loaded with glucose monomycolate.

Sequencing of TCR-alpha and TCR-beta chains was unpaired. Sequenced by immunoSEQ multiplex PCR; TCRdb stores in-frame clones only, minus some. Of about 59,000 clones in the sample, about four fifths were seen once. General study results and limits: Some low-affinity tetramer-binding T cells may be absent from this sample.

Germline CDR1 is SGHDT and CDR2 is YYEEEE. The CDR3 sequence is 15 residues long. Germline trimming cut 4 bases from V and 5 bases from J; bases unmatched to any gene: 7. Sorting used thawed, overnight-rested PBMC stained with anti-CD3, a viability dye and GMM-loaded CD1B tetramer. CD1B tetramers were loaded with Rhodococcus equi-derived C32 glucose monomycolate. Before cryopreservation, the sorted PBMC lost their CD14-expressing monocytes. The sequenced material came from CD1b-GMM tetramer-negative cells sorted from PBMCs. This sequence was found in an adult woman with latent tuberculosis. J is TRBJ1-4 and V is TRBV5-6; 8 bases match TRBD1. This CDR3 reads CASSGWDRKNEKLFF. DNA for the CDR3: TGTGCCAGCAGCGGGTGGGACAGGAAAAATGAAAAACTGTTTTTT.